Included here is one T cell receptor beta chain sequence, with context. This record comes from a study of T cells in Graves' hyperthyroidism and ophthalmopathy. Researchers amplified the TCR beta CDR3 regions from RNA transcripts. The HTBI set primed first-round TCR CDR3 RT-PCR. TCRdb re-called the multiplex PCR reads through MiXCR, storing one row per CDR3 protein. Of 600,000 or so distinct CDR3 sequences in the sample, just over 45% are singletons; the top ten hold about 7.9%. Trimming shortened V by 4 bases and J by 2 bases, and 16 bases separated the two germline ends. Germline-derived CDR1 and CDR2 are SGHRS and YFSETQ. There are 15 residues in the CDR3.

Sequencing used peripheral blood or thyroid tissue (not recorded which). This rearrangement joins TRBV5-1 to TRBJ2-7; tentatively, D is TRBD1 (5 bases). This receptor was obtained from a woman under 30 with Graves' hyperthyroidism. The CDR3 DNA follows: TGCGCCAGCAGCCAAACATCGACAGCCCCCTACGAGCAGTACTTC. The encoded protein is CASSQTSTAPYEQYF.